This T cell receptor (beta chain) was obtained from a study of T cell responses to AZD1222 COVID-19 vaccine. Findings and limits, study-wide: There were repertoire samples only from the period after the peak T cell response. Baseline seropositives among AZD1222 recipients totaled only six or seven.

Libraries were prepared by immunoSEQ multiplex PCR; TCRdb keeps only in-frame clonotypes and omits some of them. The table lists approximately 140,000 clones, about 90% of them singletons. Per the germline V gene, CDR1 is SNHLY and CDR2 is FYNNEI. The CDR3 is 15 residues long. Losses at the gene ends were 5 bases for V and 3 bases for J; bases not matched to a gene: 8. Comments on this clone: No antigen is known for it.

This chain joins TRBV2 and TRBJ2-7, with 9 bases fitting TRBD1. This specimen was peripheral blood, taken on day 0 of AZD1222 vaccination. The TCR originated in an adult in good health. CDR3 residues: CASSFGQGSLYEQYF. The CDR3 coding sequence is TGTGCCAGCAGTTTTGGACAGGGGTCCCTCTACGAGCAGTACTTC. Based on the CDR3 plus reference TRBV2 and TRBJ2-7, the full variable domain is EPEVTQTPSHQVTQMGQEVILRCVPISNHLYFYWYRQILGQKVEFLVSFYNNEISEKSEIFDDQFSVERPDGSNFTLKIRSTKLEDSAMYFCASSFGQGSLYEQYFGPGTRLTVT.